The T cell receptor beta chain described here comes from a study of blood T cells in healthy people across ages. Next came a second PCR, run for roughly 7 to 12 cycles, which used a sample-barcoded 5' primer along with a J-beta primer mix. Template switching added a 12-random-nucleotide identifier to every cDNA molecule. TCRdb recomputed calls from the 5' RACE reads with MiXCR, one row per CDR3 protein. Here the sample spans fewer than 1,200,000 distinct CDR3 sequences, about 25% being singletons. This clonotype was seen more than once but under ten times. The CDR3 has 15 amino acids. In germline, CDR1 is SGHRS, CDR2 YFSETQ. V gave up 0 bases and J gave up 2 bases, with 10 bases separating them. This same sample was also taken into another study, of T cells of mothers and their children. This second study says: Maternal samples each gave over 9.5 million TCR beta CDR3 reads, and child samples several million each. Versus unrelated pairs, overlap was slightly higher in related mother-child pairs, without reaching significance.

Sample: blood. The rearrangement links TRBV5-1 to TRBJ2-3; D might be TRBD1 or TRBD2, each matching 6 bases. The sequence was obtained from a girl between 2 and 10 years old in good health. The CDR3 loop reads CASSLEGGHTDTQYF. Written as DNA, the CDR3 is TGCGCCAGCAGCTTGGAGGGGGGCCACACAGATACGCAGTATTTT.